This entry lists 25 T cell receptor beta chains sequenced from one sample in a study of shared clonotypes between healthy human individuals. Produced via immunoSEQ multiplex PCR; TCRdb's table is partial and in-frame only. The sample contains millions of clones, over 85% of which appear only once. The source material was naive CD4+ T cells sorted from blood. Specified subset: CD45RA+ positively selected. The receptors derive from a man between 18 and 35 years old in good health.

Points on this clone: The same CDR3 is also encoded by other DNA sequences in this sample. The CDR3 sequence: CASSLLAGVDTQYF. The CDR3 nucleotides read TGTGCCAGCAGCTTGTTAGCGGGGGTAGATACGCAGTATTTT. This chain uses TRBV7-9 with TRBJ2-3; 9 positions agree with TRBD2. This CDR3 contains 14 residues. CDR1 SEHNR and CDR2 FQNEAQ come from the germline V gene (reference sequence). J lost 5 bases, V lost 3 bases, and 3 bases had no gene match. Based on the CDR3 plus reference TRBV7-9 and TRBJ2-3, the full variable domain is DTGVSQNPRHKITKRGQNVTFRCDPISEHNRLYWYRQTLGQGPEFLTYFQNEAQLEKSRLLSDRFSAERPKGSFSTLEIQRTEQGDSAMYLCASSLLAGVDTQYFGPGTRLTVL.

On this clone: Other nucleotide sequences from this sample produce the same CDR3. The CDR3 sequence: CASSLGGTSSYEQYF. The CDR3 DNA reads TGTGCCAGCAGCTTAGGCGGGACTAGCTCCTACGAGCAGTACTTC. The chain couples TRBV7-2 to TRBJ2-7; 8 bases are a match to TRBD2. The J segment lost 0 bases and the V segment lost 1 base, leaving 2 bases of the junction unmatched. Germline CDR1 is SGHTA and CDR2 is FQGNSA. The CDR3 is made up of 15 amino acids. Full variable domain (missing parts from reference TRBV7-2 and TRBJ2-7): GAGVSQSPSNKVTEKGKDVELRCDPISGHTALYWYRQSLGQGLEFLIYFQGNSAPDKSGLPSDRFSAERTGGSVSTLTIQRTQQEDSAVYLCASSLGGTSSYEQYFGPGTRLTVT.

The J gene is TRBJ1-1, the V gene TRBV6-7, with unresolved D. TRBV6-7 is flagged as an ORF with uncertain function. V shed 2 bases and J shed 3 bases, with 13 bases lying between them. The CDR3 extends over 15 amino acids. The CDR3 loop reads CASSYRTNRDTEAFF. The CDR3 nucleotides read TGTGCCAGCAGTTACCGTACAAACCGGGACACTGAAGCTTTCTTT.

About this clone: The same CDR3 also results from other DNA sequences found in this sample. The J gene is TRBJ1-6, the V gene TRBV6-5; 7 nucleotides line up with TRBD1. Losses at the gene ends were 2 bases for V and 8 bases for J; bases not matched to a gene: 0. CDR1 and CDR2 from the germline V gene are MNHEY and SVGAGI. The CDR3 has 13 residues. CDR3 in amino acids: CASSYTGDSPLHF. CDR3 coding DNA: TGTGCCAGCAGTTACACAGGGGATTCACCCCTCCACTTT.

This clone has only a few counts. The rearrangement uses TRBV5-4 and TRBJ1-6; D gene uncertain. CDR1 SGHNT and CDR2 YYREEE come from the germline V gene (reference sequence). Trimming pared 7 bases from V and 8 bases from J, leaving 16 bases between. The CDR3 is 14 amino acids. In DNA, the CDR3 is TGTGCCAGCTCCAACCCCGGATGGGATTCACCCCTCCACTTT. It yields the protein CASSNPGWDSPLHF.

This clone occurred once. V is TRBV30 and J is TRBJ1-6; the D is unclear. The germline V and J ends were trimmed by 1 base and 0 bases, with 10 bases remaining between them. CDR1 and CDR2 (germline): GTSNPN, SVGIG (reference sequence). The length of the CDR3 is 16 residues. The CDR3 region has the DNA TGTGCCTGGAGTGGCCCCCGGAGCTCCTATAATTCACCCCTCCACTTT. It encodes CAWSGPRSSYNSPLHF.

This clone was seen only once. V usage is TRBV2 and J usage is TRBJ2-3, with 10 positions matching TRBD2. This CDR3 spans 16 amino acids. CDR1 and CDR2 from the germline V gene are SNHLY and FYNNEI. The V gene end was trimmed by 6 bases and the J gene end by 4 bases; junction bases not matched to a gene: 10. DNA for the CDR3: TGTGCCAGCAGCGCCGGGCTAGCGGGAGACGCAGATACGCAGTATTTT. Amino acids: CASSAGLAGDADTQYF.

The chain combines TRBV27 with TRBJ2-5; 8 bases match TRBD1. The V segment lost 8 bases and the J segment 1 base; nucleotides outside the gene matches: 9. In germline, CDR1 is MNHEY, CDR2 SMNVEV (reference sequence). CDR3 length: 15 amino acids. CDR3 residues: CASRIRGHPQETQYF. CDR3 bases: TGTGCCAGCCGGATCAGGGGGCATCCCCAAGAGACCCAGTACTTC.

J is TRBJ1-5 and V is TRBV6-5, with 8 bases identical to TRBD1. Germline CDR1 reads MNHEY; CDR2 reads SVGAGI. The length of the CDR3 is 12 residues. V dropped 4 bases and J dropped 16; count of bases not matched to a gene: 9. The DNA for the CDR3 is TGTGCCAGCAGTTCCCGGACAGGGTATTTACATTTT. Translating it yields CASSSRTGYLHF.

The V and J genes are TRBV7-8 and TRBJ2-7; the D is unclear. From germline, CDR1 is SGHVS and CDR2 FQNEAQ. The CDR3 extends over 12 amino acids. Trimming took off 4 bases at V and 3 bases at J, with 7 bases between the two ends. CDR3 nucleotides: TGTGCCAGCAGCTCCGAGGTCTACGAGCAGTACTTC. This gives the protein CASSSEVYEQYF.

The CDR3 is CASRQDRGRQEKLFF. The CDR3 DNA reads TGTGCCAGCAGACAAGACAGGGGGCGTCAAGAAAAACTGTTTTTT. The V call is TRBV6-5, the J call TRBJ1-4, with 10 bases fitting TRBD1. After removal of 6 bases from V and 8 bases from J, the junction contained 9 bases not matched to a gene. Germline V gives CDR1 MNHEY, CDR2 SVGAGI. The length of the CDR3 is 15 residues.

The CDR3 protein is CAWSPDSPFYEQYF. DNA of the CDR3: TGTGCCTGGAGTCCAGACAGTCCCTTCTACGAGCAGTACTTC. This chain links TRBV30 with TRBJ2-7; perhaps TRBD1 as D (5 bases). This CDR3 has 14 amino acids. V lost 2 bases to trimming and J lost 3 bases, with 14 bases between them. Germline loops: CDR1 GTSNPN, CDR2 SVGIG (reference sequence).

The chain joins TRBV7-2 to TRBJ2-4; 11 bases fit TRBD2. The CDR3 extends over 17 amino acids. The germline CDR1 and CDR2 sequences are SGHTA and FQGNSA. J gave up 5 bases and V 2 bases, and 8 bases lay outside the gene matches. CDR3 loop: CASSLRPLLAGENIQYF. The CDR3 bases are TGTGCCAGCAGCTTACGCCCCTTACTAGCGGGGGAAAACATTCAGTACTTC.

CDR3 region: CASRPTGPGEKLFF. Written as DNA, the CDR3 is TGTGCCAGCAGACCCACGGGGCCCGGGGAAAAACTGTTTTTT. The chain uses TRBV28 and TRBJ1-4, with a weak D call TRBD1 (5 bases). Trimming shortened V by 6 bases and J by 8 bases, and 16 bases separated the two germline ends. The CDR3 covers 14 residues. Per the germline V gene, CDR1 is MDHEN and CDR2 is SYDVKM.

The chain's CDR3 is CASSFSLIYGYTF. The CDR3 bases are TGTGCCAGCAGTTTCTCGCTGATCTATGGCTACACCTTC. The chain employs TRBV6-5 and TRBJ1-2; D is unresolved. V was clipped by 4 bases and J by 4 bases, with 10 bases between them. The CDR3 loop spans 13 amino acids. From germline, CDR1 is MNHEY and CDR2 SVGAGI.

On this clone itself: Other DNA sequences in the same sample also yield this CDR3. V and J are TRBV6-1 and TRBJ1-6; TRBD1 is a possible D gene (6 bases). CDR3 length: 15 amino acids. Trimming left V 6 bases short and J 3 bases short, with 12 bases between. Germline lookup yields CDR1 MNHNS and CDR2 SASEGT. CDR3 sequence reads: CASSEQGRYNSPLHF. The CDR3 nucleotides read TGTGCCAGCAGCGAACAGGGACGCTATAATTCACCCCTCCACTTT.

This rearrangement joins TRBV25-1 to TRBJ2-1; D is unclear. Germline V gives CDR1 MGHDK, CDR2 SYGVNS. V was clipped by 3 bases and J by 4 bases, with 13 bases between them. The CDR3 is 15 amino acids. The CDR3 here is CASSEIITVYNEQFF. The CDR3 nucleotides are TGTGCCAGCAGTGAGATCATAACAGTATACAATGAGCAGTTCTTC.

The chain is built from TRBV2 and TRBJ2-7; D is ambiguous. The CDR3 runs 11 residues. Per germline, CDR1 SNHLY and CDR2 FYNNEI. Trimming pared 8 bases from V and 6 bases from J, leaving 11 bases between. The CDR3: CASATLVEQYF. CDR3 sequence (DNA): TGTGCCAGCGCCACATTAGTCGAGCAGTACTTC.

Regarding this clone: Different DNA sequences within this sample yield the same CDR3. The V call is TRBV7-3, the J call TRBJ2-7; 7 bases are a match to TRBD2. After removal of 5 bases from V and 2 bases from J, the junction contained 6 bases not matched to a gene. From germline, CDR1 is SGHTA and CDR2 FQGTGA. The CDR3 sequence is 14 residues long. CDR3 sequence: CASSLGGGPYEQYF. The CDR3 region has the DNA TGTGCCAGCAGCCTCGGGGGAGGGCCCTACGAGCAGTACTTC.

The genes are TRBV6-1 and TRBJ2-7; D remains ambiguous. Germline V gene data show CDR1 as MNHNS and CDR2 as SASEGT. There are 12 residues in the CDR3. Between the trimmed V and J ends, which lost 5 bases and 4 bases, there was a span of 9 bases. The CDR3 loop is CASSPWGYEQYF. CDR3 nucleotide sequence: TGTGCCAGCAGTCCATGGGGTTACGAGCAGTACTTC.

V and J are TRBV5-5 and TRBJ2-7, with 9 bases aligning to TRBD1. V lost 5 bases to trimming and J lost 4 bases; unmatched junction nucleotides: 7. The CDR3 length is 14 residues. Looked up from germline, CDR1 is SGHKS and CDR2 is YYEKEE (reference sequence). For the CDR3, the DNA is TGTGCCAGCAGGCACGGGACAGGGAAGTACGAGCAGTACTTC. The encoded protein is CASRHGTGKYEQYF.

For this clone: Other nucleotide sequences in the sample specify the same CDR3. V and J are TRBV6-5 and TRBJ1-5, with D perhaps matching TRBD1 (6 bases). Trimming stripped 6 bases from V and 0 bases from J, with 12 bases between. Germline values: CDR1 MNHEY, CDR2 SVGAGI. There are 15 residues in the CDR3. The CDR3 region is CASRLGQYSNQPQHF. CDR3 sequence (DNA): TGTGCCAGCAGACTAGGACAGTATAGCAATCAGCCCCAGCATTTT.

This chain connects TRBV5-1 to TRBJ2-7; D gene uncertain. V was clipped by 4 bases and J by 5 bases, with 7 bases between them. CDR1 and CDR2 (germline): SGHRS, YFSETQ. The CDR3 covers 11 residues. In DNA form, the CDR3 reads TGCGCCAGCAGCACTGGCCACGAGCAGTACTTC. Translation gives CASSTGHEQYF.

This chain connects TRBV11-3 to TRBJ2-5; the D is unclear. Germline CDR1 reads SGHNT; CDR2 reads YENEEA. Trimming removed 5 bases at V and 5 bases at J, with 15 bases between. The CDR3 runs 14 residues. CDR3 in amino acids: CASSQLPRAETQYF. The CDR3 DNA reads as TGTGCCAGCAGCCAGCTACCCCGGGCCGAGACCCAGTACTTC.

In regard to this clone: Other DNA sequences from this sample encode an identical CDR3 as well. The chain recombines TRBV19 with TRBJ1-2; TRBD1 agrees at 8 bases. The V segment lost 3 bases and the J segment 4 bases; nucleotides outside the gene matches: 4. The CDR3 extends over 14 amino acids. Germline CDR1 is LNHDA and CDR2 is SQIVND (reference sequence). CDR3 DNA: TGTGCCAGTAGTATTGGGACAGGTGGCTATGGCTACACCTTC. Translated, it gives CASSIGTGGYGYTF.